Listed below are T cell receptor beta chains from one sample, sequenced in a study of identifying expanded T cells in peripheral blood. Method: immunoSEQ multiplex PCR; TCRdb's copy keeps in-frame clones and lacks some. This table holds over 100,000 clones, about 87% found once. The sample consisted of blood. These receptors were taken from a person aged 18 to 75 in good health. Each CDR3 is given with its conserved first and last residue. A D gene is named only where the DNA matches it firmly. Clone size is given for some rows only: seen once, a few or many times, or a class if the clone is expanded.

clone size | J gene | D gene | V gene | CDR3 protein | CDR3 DNA
few | TRBJ1-2 | NA | TRBV18 | CASSPADSGGYTF | TGTGCCAGCTCACCAGCCGATTCGGGAGGCTACACCTTC
NA | TRBJ1-3 | NA | TRBV18 | CASSYGPGNTIYF | TGTGCCAGCTCGTACGGGCCTGGAAACACCATATATTTT
NA | TRBJ2-2 | NA | TRBV5-4 | CASSLRLNTGELFF | TGTGCCAGCAGCCTAAGACTGAACACCGGGGAGCTGTTTTTT
NA | TRBJ2-6 | NA | TRBV9 | CASSVRSGANVLTF | TGTGCCAGCAGCGTCCGCTCTGGGGCCAACGTCCTGACTTTC
NA | TRBJ2-6 | TRBD2 | TRBV5-1 | CASSPTGLAGGSGANVLTF | TGCGCCAGCAGTCCGACCGGACTAGCGGGAGGCTCTGGGGCCAACGTCCTGACTTTC
NA | TRBJ1-1 | TRBD1 | TRBV27 | CASSSLDRVRTEAFF | TGTGCCAGCAGTTCTCTAGACAGGGTTCGAACTGAAGCTTTCTTT
NA | TRBJ2-7 | TRBD2 | TRBV5-1 | CASTSQAGGSYEQYF | TGCGCCAGCACCTCCCAAGCGGGAGGCTCCTACGAGCAGTACTTC
NA | TRBJ2-4 | NA | TRBV7-9 | CASSLGQGNIQYF | TGTGCCAGCAGCTTAGGGCAGGGAAACATTCAGTACTTC
NA | TRBJ2-2 | NA | TRBV5-5 | CASSLSPGGDGAGELFF | TGTGCCAGCAGCTTGAGTCCGGGGGGCGATGGTGCCGGGGAGCTGTTTTTT
NA | TRBJ2-7 | TRBD1 | TRBV6-5 | CASSPGTAYEQYF | TGTGCCAGCAGCCCCGGGACAGCCTACGAGCAGTACTTC
many | TRBJ1-5 | NA | TRBV7-9 | CASSLDSVAGQPQHF | TGTGCCAGCAGCTTAGACAGTGTAGCCGGTCAGCCCCAGCATTTT
NA | TRBJ2-2 | NA | TRBV4-2 | CASSQDTTTNTGELFF | TGTGCCAGCAGCCAAGATACTACCACGAACACCGGGGAGCTGTTTTTT
NA | TRBJ1-3 | NA | TRBV5-5 | CASSFGRVGGSGNTIYF | TGTGCCAGCAGCTTTGGACGCGTGGGAGGCTCTGGAAACACCATATATTTT
NA | TRBJ1-1 | NA | TRBV21-1 | CASSKDRCPANRTEAFF | TGTGCCAGCAGCAAAGACCGATGTCCTGCCAACCGCACTGAAGCTTTCTTT
NA | TRBJ1-5 | TRBD1 | TRBV9 | CASSITGAGNQPQHF | TGTGCCAGCAGCATTACAGGGGCAGGCAATCAGCCCCAGCATTTT
NA | TRBJ2-7 | NA | TRBV28 | CASSSGTETSYEQYF | TGTGCCAGCAGTTCCGGGACTGAAACCTCCTACGAGCAGTACTTC
NA | TRBJ2-3 | TRBD1 | TRBV28 | CASYRGSDTQYF | TGTGCCAGCTACAGGGGATCAGATACGCAGTATTTT
NA | TRBJ2-7 | NA | TRBV6-1 | CASSEGWVYEQYF | TGTGCCAGCAGTGAAGGGTGGGTCTACGAGCAGTACTTC
NA | TRBJ2-2 | NA | TRBV5-1 | CASSLWAGVVGTGELFF | TGCGCCAGCAGCTTGTGGGCAGGGGTCGTTGGAACCGGGGAGCTGTTTTTT
once | TRBJ2-2 | NA | TRBV7-2 | CASSLAQGYTGELFF | TGTGCCAGCAGCTTAGCACAGGGCTACACCGGGGAGCTGTTTTTT
NA | TRBJ2-5 | NA | TRBV28 | CASHGWAGTQETQYF | TGTGCCAGCCACGGGTGGGCAGGGACCCAAGAGACCCAGTACTTC
NA | TRBJ2-3 | TRBD1 | TRBV5-1 | CASSPGTATDTQYF | TGCGCCAGCAGCCCAGGGACAGCCACAGATACGCAGTATTTT
NA | TRBJ1-4 | NA | TRBV27 | CASSFAGQGYEKLFF | TGTGCCAGCAGTTTTGCGGGGCAGGGATATGAAAAACTGTTTTTT
NA | TRBJ1-4 | NA | TRBV18 | CASSRTATNEKLFF | TGTGCCAGCTCACGGACAGCAACTAATGAAAAACTGTTTTTT
NA | TRBJ1-1 | NA | TRBV18 | CASSPDSMNTEAFF | TGTGCCAGCTCACCCGACAGTATGAACACTGAAGCTTTCTTT
NA | TRBJ1-2 | NA | TRBV5-1 | CASSRDNYGYTF | TGCGCCAGCAGCCGGGACAACTATGGCTACACCTTC
NA | TRBJ2-7 | TRBD2 | TRBV23-1 | CASSQFQRGTYEQYF | TGCGCCAGCAGTCAATTCCAGCGGGGTACCTACGAGCAGTACTTC
NA | TRBJ2-1 | NA | TRBV6-1 | CASRTLQGSYNEQFF | TGTGCCAGCAGGACGTTACAGGGCTCCTACAATGAGCAGTTCTTC
once | TRBJ2-2 | NA | TRBV4-2 | CASSQDLRSTGELFF | TGTGCCAGCAGCCAAGATTTGCGGAGCACCGGGGAGCTGTTTTTT
NA | TRBJ2-7 | TRBD1 | TRBV5-6 | CASSRQGTYEQYF | TGTGCCAGCAGCCGACAGGGGACCTACGAGCAGTACTTC
few | TRBJ1-5 | TRBD1 | TRBV29-1 | CSVGTGGWDQPQHF | TGCAGCGTGGGAACAGGGGGCTGGGATCAGCCCCAGCATTTT
NA | TRBJ1-1 | NA | TRBV7-9 | CASSLMVNTEAFF | TGTGCCAGCAGCTTAATGGTGAACACTGAAGCTTTCTTT
NA | TRBJ1-6 | NA | TRBV13 | CASSGRPRASNSPLHF | TGTGCCAGCAGCGGACGCCCCCGGGCCTCAAATTCACCCCTCCACTTT
NA | TRBJ2-6 | NA | TRBV28 | CASSLLGVGGGHSGANVLTF | TGTGCCAGCAGTTTATTGGGGGTGGGAGGCGGACACTCTGGGGCCAACGTCCTGACTTTC
NA | TRBJ2-2 | NA | TRBV7-8 | CASSYRTVPTGELFF | TGTGCCAGCAGTTACAGGACAGTACCCACCGGGGAGCTGTTTTTT
NA | TRBJ2-5 | NA | TRBV5-1 | CASSGGTAKGETQYF | TGCGCCAGCAGCGGGGGGACAGCCAAGGGAGAGACCCAGTACTTC
NA | TRBJ2-7 | TRBD1 | TRBV28 | CASSPLGTGGYEQYF | TGTGCCAGCAGCCCCCTTGGGACAGGGGGCTACGAGCAGTACTTC
NA | TRBJ2-5 | NA | TRBV5-1 | CASSLEGAVETQYF | TGCGCCAGCAGCTTGGAAGGAGCAGTCGAGACCCAGTACTTC
NA | TRBJ2-7 | NA | TRBV28 | CASSFDRTYEQYF | TGTGCCAGCAGTTTTGATAGGACCTACGAGCAGTACTTC
few | TRBJ1-2 | NA | TRBV23-1 | CASRICPSDSPFYGYTF | TGCGCCAGCCGTATCTGCCCGTCGGACAGCCCTTTCTATGGCTACACCTTC
NA | TRBJ1-1 | NA | TRBV7-9 | CASSPYEDTEAFF | TGTGCCAGCAGCCCCTACGAGGACACTGAAGCTTTCTTT
NA | TRBJ2-7 | TRBD2 | TRBV10-3 | CAISSGTSGSVYEQYF | TGTGCCATCAGTTCCGGGACTAGCGGGAGTGTCTACGAGCAGTACTTC
NA | TRBJ2-1 | NA | TRBV9 | CASTCLGGYYNEQFF | TGTGCCAGCACCTGCTTAGGAGGGTATTACAATGAGCAGTTCTTC
NA | TRBJ2-5 | TRBD2 | TRBV2 | CASKFTSGREETQYF | TGTGCCAGCAAATTTACTAGCGGGAGAGAAGAGACCCAGTACTTC
NA | TRBJ2-7 | NA | TRBV2 | CASSERWDNSYEQYF | TGTGCCAGCAGTGAAAGATGGGACAACTCCTACGAGCAGTACTTC
NA | TRBJ2-7 | NA | TRBV5-8 | CASSLVPGVTYKQYF | TGTGCCAGCAGCTTGGTTCCAGGGGTCACCTACAAGCAGTACTTC
NA | TRBJ1-2 | NA | TRBV4-3 | CASSQQSTGTNYGYTF | TGCGCCAGCAGCCAACAGTCGACCGGAACTAACTATGGCTACACCTTC